This T cell receptor beta chain came from a study of CD8 T cells in Susac syndrome (dated by TCRdb to about 2019). With respect to the entire study: Repertoire sequencing was used to test whether CD8+ T cell activation and differentiation in Susac syndrome was antigen driven. CD8+ T cell repertoire clonality was compared between some 13 healthy donors, some 14 Susac syndrome patients and approximately 16 multiple sclerosis patients.

Paper-wide results and their limitations: The TCR sequencing and HLA analysis was acknowledged to have included a relatively small number of individuals.

Trimming at the junction amounts to 4 bases on V and 2 bases on J, and the germline ends lie 12 bases apart. The CDR3 runs 14 amino acids, cysteine and phenylalanine included. The only DNA kept is the CDR3, 42 bases in frame from the first base. As encoded in the germline V gene (reference sequence), CDR1 is GTSNPN while CDR2 is SVGIG. High-throughput TCR beta sequencing profiled peripheral blood CD8+ and CD4+ T cells from healthy donors, Susac syndrome patients and multiple sclerosis patients. Multiple sclerosis controls were treatment-naive patients with stable or active relapsing-remitting disease fulfilling revised McDonald criteria. Bulk CD8+ and CD4+ T cells were purified by magnetic negative isolation, whereas CD8+ TEMRA cells were enriched by FACS. Blood was drawn into EDTA tubes, processed within 24 hours, and PBMCs were isolated by density gradient centrifugation. PBMCs intended for TCR sequencing were cryopreserved in liquid nitrogen and thawed later in a water bath at 37 degrees C. Purity of sorted or isolated CD4+, CD8+ and CD8+ TEMRA cells was at least 90%.

RNA was extracted using the RNeasy kit, and 0.5 to 1 microgram was reverse transcribed with random hexamers. The immunoSEQ multiplex PCR assay, which covers 54 Vbeta and 13 Jbeta segments, was used to amplify TCR beta CDR3 regions. Bias from PCR amplification was corrected by using a synthetic template baseline for primer optimization and for computational correction. The original methods were these. Reads were assigned to V, D and J genes according to IMGT and analyzed in immunoSEQ Analyzer, with only productive sequences retained. To calculate clonality, Shannon entropy was normalized by log2 of the number of productive unique sequences and then subtracted from one. For each patient and control, public and private clones were evaluated among the 100 most prevalent clones. Clones were defined as Susac-specific if absent from the healthy and MS cohorts, from over a thousand published viral clones and from other ImmuneACCESS disease sequences. TCRdb ran its own pipeline on the public reads, namely fastp trimming at Q25 and MiXCR clone calling, and kept in-frame beta chains. Identical CDR3 proteins give one entry, which carries the most common genes and DNA. Here the V and J calls rest on TCRdb's processing, not on the authors' analysis. In all, the sample holds fewer than 300,000 distinct CDR3 sequences, and 85% of those were seen once. The ten largest clones represent approximately 0.12% of the sample.

Worth noting for this clonotype: Its cognate antigen has yet to be identified. Qualities for individual bases were not recorded, and no much larger clone is one base off.

The sample taken for sequencing was CD8+ T cells from PBMCs. The chain is made from TRBV30 and TRBJ1-5; a tentative D match to TRBD1 spans 5 bases. This sequence originates from a human donor with multiple sclerosis. The CDR3: CAWNQGLGNQPQHF. The base sequence is TGTGCCTGGAACCAGGGTCTGGGCAATCAGCCCCAGCATTTT.